Sequencing of this T cell receptor beta chain was carried out in a study of blood T cell repertoires in COVID-19. For the study at large: Samples of COVID-19 (acute and convalescent) were obtained from the United States, Italy and Spain. Sources were T cells, B-cell-depleted T cells, or PBMCs; the material itself was cDNA or gDNA.

The V end lost 0 bases, the J end lost 15 bases, and 15 bases lay between the germline ends. CDR3 size: 13 residues. The germline V gene has CDR1 LGHDT and CDR2 YNNKEL (reference sequence). Some clones are missing from TCRdb's copy, which holds only in-frame ones; the method was immunoSEQ multiplex PCR. Of a few hundred thousand clones listed, roughly 80% are singletons. V gene TRBV3-1 (or the pseudogene TRBV3-2) combines with J gene TRBJ2-1; D is uncertain. The sequence was collected from a woman in her 70s with acute or convalescent COVID-19. Specimen: peripheral blood. CDR3 sequence reads: CASSQEHKQHLFF. CDR3 coding DNA: TGTGCCAGCAGCCAAGAACATAAACAGCATTTGTTCTTC.